The present TCR beta chain was sequenced within a study of T-cell memory formation after mild COVID-19. Study information: TCR clusters were mostly donor specific.

General study results and limits: Day 15 to 85 contracting clones showed balanced CD4/CD8; day 15 to 37 expanders favored CD4+. The second-wave clones peaking on day 37 were not confirmed as SARS-CoV-2-specific. Shrinking CD4+ clones resided mostly in CM and EM, and CD8+ ones in EMRA.

Looked up from germline, CDR1 is KGHSH and CDR2 is LQKENI. With V trimmed by 8 bases and J by 2 bases, 5 bases remained unmatched. The CDR3 extends over 13 amino acids. TCRdb processed the 5' RACE reads anew with MiXCR; each CDR3 protein has one entry. Found here are around 430,000 distinct CDR3 sequences, approximately 16% of them singletons; the top ten hold about a fifth. For this clonotype: The antigen is not known.

Input material: PBMCs or a T cell subset sorted from them (not recorded which). The rearrangement joins TRBV18 to TRBJ1-1; TRBD1 aligns across 7 bases. The sequence came from a man aged 18 to 30 who had mild COVID-19 (a few samples of this study predate the infection). Cell type and time point are not known. The CDR3 nucleotides are TGTGCCAGCCGACAGGGAGTTAACACTGAAGCTTTCTTT. Protein sequence: CASRQGVNTEAFF. Full variable domain (missing parts from reference TRBV18 and TRBJ1-1): NAGVMQNPRHLVRRRGQEARLRCSPMKGHSHVYWYRQLPEEGLKFMVYLQKENIIDESGMPKERFSAEFPKEGPSILRIQQVVRGDSAAYFCASRQGVNTEAFFGQGTRLTVV.